A single sample gave rise to the 12 T cell receptor beta chains below, sequenced in a study. TCRdb called the 5' RACE reads again in MiXCR, with one record for every CDR3 protein. This table has around 29,000 distinct CDR3 sequences, about 26% appearing once. What was sequenced was naive CD4+ T cells sorted from a lymph node. Stated subset: naive CD4+ T cells, CD4+CD45RA+CD25-. The receptor source for this set is a female donor with breast cancer.

By sample fraction, this clonotype is medium-sized. The chain has TRBV20-1 and TRBJ2-1, with 10 positions matching TRBD2. From germline, CDR1 is DFQATT and CDR2 SNEGSKA (reference sequence). The CDR3 totals 13 residues. The CDR3 DNA sequence: TGCAGCCCAACTAGCGGGGTATACAATGAGCAGTTCTTC. Translated: CSPTSGVYNEQFF.

V gene TRBV5-1 combines with J gene TRBJ2-1; D gene uncertain. The CDR3 is 12 residues long. Germline CDR1 is SGHRS and CDR2 is YFSETQ. Trimming left V 3 bases short and J 10 bases short, with 11 bases between. CDR3: CASSSPVGEQFF. CDR3 nucleotides: TGCGCCAGCAGCTCCCCCGTAGGCGAGCAGTTCTTC.

J is TRBJ1-2 and V is TRBV5-1; 7 positions match TRBD1. The CDR3 length is 16 residues. Looked up from germline, CDR1 is SGHRS and CDR2 is YFSETQ. V shed 1 base and J 5 bases; nucleotides not matched to a gene: 11. CDR3 residues: CASSLMATGDPYGYTF. CDR3 DNA sequence: TGCGCCAGCAGCTTGATGGCTACAGGGGATCCTTATGGCTACACCTTC. Drawing the rest from reference TRBV5-1 and TRBJ1-2, the complete variable domain is KAGVTQTPRYLIKTRGQQVTLSCSPISGHRSVSWYQQTPGQGLQFLFEYFSETQRNKGNFPGRFSGRQFSNSRSEMNVSTLELGDSALYLCASSLMATGDPYGYTFGSGTRLTVV.

By sample fraction, this clonotype is medium-sized. The chain couples TRBV9 to TRBJ2-3; D is unresolved. CDR3 length equals 11 residues. V lost 3 bases, J lost 6 bases, and 5 bases lay in between. Germline values: CDR1 SGDLS, CDR2 YYNGEE. CDR3 bases: TGTGCCAGCAGCGGCCGTGATACGCAGTATTTT. Its protein is CASSGRDTQYF.

A few counts support this clonotype. This sequence joins TRBV7-3 and TRBJ2-3, with 10 nucleotides matching TRBD2. The V gene's germline CDR1 is SGHTA and CDR2 FQGTGA. Trimming took 5 bases from V and 4 from J; bases not matched to a gene: 6. This CDR3 has 15 amino acids. This chain's CDR3 is CASSHRTSGPDTQYF. As DNA, the CDR3 is TGTGCCAGCAGCCACCGGACTAGCGGCCCAGATACGCAGTATTTT.

This clonotype occurred once. The V and J genes are TRBV27 and TRBJ2-7; 10 bases fit TRBD1. The CDR3 consists of 14 residues. The ends lost 5 bases at V and 4 bases at J; junction bases unmatched: 5. Germline V CDR1 and CDR2: MNHEY, SMNVEV (reference sequence). CDR3 DNA: TGTGCCAGCAGTGGAGGGACAGGGGTATACGAGCAGTACTTC. This codes for CASSGGTGVYEQYF.

This clonotype was counted at least ten times. The V and J genes are TRBV7-9 and TRBJ2-1; D tentatively reads TRBD1 or TRBD2 (6 bases each). The CDR3 covers 13 residues. Per the germline V gene, CDR1 is SEHNR and CDR2 is FQNEAQ (reference sequence). Trimming removed 3 bases at V and 8 bases at J, with 11 bases between. The CDR3 loop is CASSFMGGDEQFF. CDR3 DNA: TGTGCCAGCAGCTTCATGGGGGGCGATGAGCAGTTCTTC.

In this sample, this clonotype turned up a few times. CDR3 DNA: TGCGCCAGCAGCCAAGCGGCGGTAAGTGGGACCTACGAGCAGTACTTC. Translation gives CASSQAAVSGTYEQYF. The chain employs TRBV4-1 and TRBJ2-7; no firm D call. The length of the CDR3 is 16 residues. The germline gives CDR1 MGHRA, CDR2 YSYEKL. V gave up 1 base and J gave up 2 bases, with 15 bases separating them.

As to this clonotype: This may be a read error: a much more frequent sequence differs by one nucleotide. The chain is built from TRBV20-1 and TRBJ2-1, with 7 nucleotides matching TRBD2. J gave up 1 base and V 5 bases, and 14 bases lay outside the gene matches. The CDR3 runs 17 residues. The germline V gene has CDR1 DFQATT and CDR2 SNEGSKA (reference sequence). CDR3 DNA: TGCAGTGCTGGAGGCCGACGAGGCGGGGGATCCTACAATGAGCAGTTCTTC. Translation gives CSAGGRRGGGSYNEQFF.

V usage is TRBV20-1 and J usage is TRBJ2-3, with 9 bases identical to TRBD2. Per germline, CDR1 DFQATT and CDR2 SNEGSKA (reference sequence). The length of the CDR3 is 15 residues. V trimming: 4 bases; J trimming: 2 bases; junction bases outside the gene matches: 7. CDR3 protein: CSATPSGRHTDTQYF. The CDR3 nucleotides are TGCAGTGCTACACCCAGCGGGAGGCACACAGATACGCAGTATTTT.

The rearrangement links TRBV4-1 to TRBJ2-4; TRBD2 matches 10 bases. V lost 0 bases, J lost 7 bases, and 12 bases stayed unmatched. From germline, CDR1 is MGHRA and CDR2 YSYEKL. The CDR3 spans 18 residues. The CDR3 loop reads CASSQEVSGGAVGNIQYF. CDR3 bases: TGCGCCAGCAGCCAAGAAGTAAGCGGGGGGGCCGTCGGGAACATTCAGTACTTC.

This clonotype was counted ten times or more. V is TRBV5-6 and J is TRBJ2-5; perhaps TRBD2 as D (6 bases). Germline V gene lookup returns CDR1 SGHDT and CDR2 YYEEEE. Trimming stripped 4 bases from V and 1 base from J, with 17 bases between. The CDR3 covers 16 residues. The CDR3 region has the DNA TGTGCCAGCAGCCCTCGAGGGAGGAGCGTCCAAGAGACCCAGTACTTC. This encodes CASSPRGRSVQETQYF.